This T cell receptor beta chain was identified during a study of blood T cell repertoires in COVID-19. Study-wide background: The United States, Italy and Spain supplied acute and convalescent COVID-19 samples. PBMCs, B-cell-depleted T cells, or T cells were the source of the cDNA or gDNA that made up the material.

Original handling: Estimated nucleated cell counts came from reference gene primer amplification. The repertoire was sequenced with immunoSEQ multiplex PCR; TCRdb's copy has only in-frame clones and lacks some. That table furnishes V, J and clone size, whereas the DNA furnished D and trimming. The sample carries approximately 82,000 clones, approximately 78% recorded once. The trim removed 4 bases at V and 2 bases at J, leaving 8 bases unmatched. The CDR3 sequence is 15 residues long. CDR1 is MGHRA, CDR2 YSYEKL, per germline. This clone has just a few counts. The chain recombines TRBV4-1 with TRBJ2-7, with 7 positions matching TRBD1. The receptor comes from a human donor in a cohort sampled during active COVID-19. The sequenced material came from peripheral blood. The CDR3: CASSPRQGRPYEQYF. In nucleotides, the CDR3 is TGCGCCAGCAGCCCTCGACAGGGCCGGCCCTACGAGCAGTACTTC.